These 20 T cell receptor beta chains share one sample of origin, sequenced in a study of T cell repertoires in cytomegalovirus infection (dated by TCRdb to the late 2010s). These reads were obtained on an Illumina HiSeq 1500. Using fastp at Q25 and MiXCR, TCRdb reprocessed the public reads and kept productive beta chains. Entries are consolidated by CDR3 protein sequence, retaining the most common genes and DNA. This sample gives 750,000 to 900,000 distinct CDR3 sequences in total; about 27% of them show up just once. The biggest ten clones account for 10% to 15% of the sample. The treatment or condition label of this sample denotes: in vitro stimulation with specific CMV peptide epitopes to enrich CMV-specific T cells. Antigens for these TCRs are unknown. The input for sequencing was cultured CD8+ T cells from PBMCs, taken from culture after CMV antigen stimulation. These receptors came from a human donor in good health (CMV status not recorded). Some clones in this sample may be carry-over from other donors' samples.

This clonotype has a handful of counts. The CDR3, as DNA: TGCGCCAGCAGCCTTAGCAGCGCGCCTCACAATGAGCAGTTCTTC. Residues: CASSLSSAPHNEQFF. The chain joins TRBV4-1 to TRBJ2-1; no definite D call. V was shortened by 4 bases and J by 5 bases, with 15 bases between the two germline ends. The germline V gene has CDR1 MGHRA and CDR2 YSYEKL. This CDR3 spans 15 amino acids.

This clonotype occurred a few times. The V call is TRBV5-1, the J call TRBJ2-1, with 12 bases lining up with TRBD2. CDR3 length: 15 amino acids. The V gene end was trimmed by 4 bases and the J gene end by 5 bases; junction bases not matched to a gene: 4. Per germline, CDR1 SGHRS and CDR2 YFSETQ. The CDR3 is CASSATSGGHNEQFF. The CDR3 coding sequence is TGCGCCAGCAGCGCAACTAGCGGGGGGCACAATGAGCAGTTCTTC.

This clonotype showed up just once. Germline is not matched at one junction end, which may reflect a read error. This chain uses TRBV6-5 with TRBJ1-1; D remains ambiguous. The CDR3 length is 16 residues. Germline-derived CDR1 and CDR2 are MNHEY and SVGAGI. The CDR3 loop is CASSYSVEFSGTEACF. CDR3 DNA sequence: TGTGCCAGCAGTTACTCAGTTGAGTTTTCGGGAACTGAAGCTTGCTTT.

The chain links TRBV7-9 to TRBJ1-2; a possible D gene is TRBD1 (6 bases). The V gene lost 1 base and the J gene lost 7 bases, with 10 bases spanning the gap. Germline CDR1 SEHNR, CDR2 FQNEAQ (reference sequence). CDR3 size: 13 residues. In nucleotides, the CDR3 is TGTGCCAGCAGCTTAGTGCAGGGGCCTGGCTACACCTTC. Protein sequence: CASSLVQGPGYTF.

The table lists this clonotype with a count of one. J is TRBJ2-2 and V is TRBV6-8; no definite D call. Germline assignment: CDR1 MNHGY and CDR2 SAAAGT. V dropped 6 bases and J dropped 2 bases, with 25 bases sitting between them. This CDR3 has 19 residues. This chain's CDR3 is CASSILPLKTWPNTGELFF. CDR3 nucleotide sequence: TGTGCCAGCAGCATCCTTCCATTGAAGACGTGGCCAAACACCGGGGAGCTGTTTTTT.

The chain uses TRBV4-1 and TRBJ1-3; D remains ambiguous. In germline, CDR1 is MGHRA, CDR2 YSYEKL. The CDR3 is 15 residues long. V was clipped by 0 bases and J by 4 bases, with 10 bases between them. In nucleotides, the CDR3 is TGCGCCAGCAGCCAAGATCGGGCAGGAGGAAACACCATATATTTT. Protein sequence: CASSQDRAGGNTIYF.

With regard to this clonotype: A much larger clone lies one base from this, so it may be a read error. The chain couples TRBV11-2 to TRBJ1-1, with 8 bases fitting TRBD1. The CDR3 loop spans 18 amino acids. Germline CDR1 SGHAT, CDR2 FQNNGV. CDR3: CASSLGPATGTGYTEASF. The CDR3 DNA follows: TGTGCCAGCAGCTTAGGGCCCGCTACCGGGACAGGATACACTGAAGCTTCCTTT.

This clonotype was recorded at least ten times. This chain connects TRBV6-1 to TRBJ1-6, with 7 bases lining up with TRBD1. CDR1 and CDR2 (germline): MNHNS, SASEGT. The CDR3 is made up of 18 amino acids. After removal of 5 bases from V and 0 bases from J, the junction contained 10 bases not matched to a gene. CDR3: CASSNRGDRSSYNSPLHF. CDR3 nucleotide sequence: TGTGCCAGCAGTAACAGGGGCGACCGGAGCTCCTATAATTCACCCCTCCACTTT.

This clonotype has at least ten counts. V is TRBV14 and J is TRBJ1-2, with no clear D. The CDR3 consists of 14 residues. The germline V gene encodes CDR1 SGHDN and CDR2 FVKESK. V was trimmed by 4 bases and J by 0 bases, leaving 9 bases between them. The CDR3 spells CASSPPSANYGYTF. The CDR3 region has the DNA TGTGCCAGCAGCCCCCCATCGGCTAACTATGGCTACACCTTC.

The V call is TRBV25-1, the J call TRBJ2-2; perhaps TRBD1 as D (6 bases). CDR3 length: 13 amino acids. Trimming left V 10 bases short and J 1 base short, with 10 bases between. Germline values: CDR1 MGHDK, CDR2 SYGVNS. The CDR3 sequence is CATKDRNTGELFF. DNA for the CDR3: TGTGCCACTAAGGACAGGAACACCGGGGAGCTGTTTTTT.

This sequence joins TRBV7-2 and TRBJ2-1, with unresolved D. With 3 bases removed from V and 10 bases from J, the gap between germline ends came to 10 bases. CDR3 length: 12 residues. Germline values: CDR1 SGHTA, CDR2 FQGNSA. The CDR3 loop reads CASSFLAYEQFF. The CDR3 DNA follows: TGTGCCAGCAGCTTTTTAGCTTACGAGCAGTTCTTC.

The CDR3 region is CASQRGLQPQHF. The CDR3 DNA reads as TGTGCCAGCCAACGGGGTCTCCAGCCCCAGCATTTT. The chain recombines TRBV19 with TRBJ1-5; D is unclear. The V gene lost 9 bases and the J gene lost 7 bases, with 13 bases spanning the gap. The CDR3 loop spans 12 amino acids. Germline V CDR1 and CDR2: LNHDA, SQIVND (reference sequence).

V is TRBV5-4 and J is TRBJ1-2; D is uncertain. The V and J ends lost 3 bases and 4 bases respectively, with 22 bases between them. Germline loops: CDR1 SGHNT, CDR2 YYREEE (reference sequence). The CDR3 runs 17 residues. The CDR3 DNA sequence: TGTGCCAGCAGCTATCCGAATGGAGGGTCTTACGGCTATGGCTACACCTTC. It translates to CASSYPNGGSYGYGYTF.

This clonotype was seen repeatedly, ten times or more. V is TRBV12-3 or TRBV12-4 and J is TRBJ2-2; D may be TRBD2 (5 bases). This CDR3 has 14 amino acids. V lost 5 bases and J 2 bases, leaving 9 bases between the germline ends. Written as DNA, the CDR3 is TGTGCCAGCAGTCCCGGGGTAAACACCGGGGAGCTGTTTTTT. This gives the protein CASSPGVNTGELFF.

The chain joins TRBV3-1 to TRBJ2-4, with 16 bases identical to TRBD2. This CDR3 has 19 residues. V lost 4 bases, J lost 0 bases, and 6 bases stayed unmatched. Germline CDR1 reads LGHDT; CDR2 reads YNNKEL (reference sequence). The CDR3 nucleotides are TGTGCCAGCAGCCCTGGGACTAGCGGGGGGGAGGAAGCCAAAAACATTCAGTACTTC. This encodes CASSPGTSGGEEAKNIQYF.

A few counts support this clonotype. The J gene is TRBJ2-1, the V gene TRBV7-9; 10 nucleotides align to TRBD2. The V gene end was trimmed by 5 bases and the J gene end by 0 bases; junction bases not matched to a gene: 19. The CDR3 runs to 21 residues. Germline CDR1 is SEHNR and CDR2 is FQNEAQ (reference sequence). The CDR3 sequence is CASSGRPVAGGPERSYNEQFF. The CDR3 nucleotides read TGTGCCAGCAGCGGTAGACCGGTAGCGGGGGGCCCGGAACGCTCCTACAATGAGCAGTTCTTC.

This sequence joins TRBV4-3 and TRBJ1-1; D not certain. There are 17 residues in the CDR3. The V gene's germline CDR1 is LGHNA and CDR2 YSLEER. With 2 bases removed from V and 1 base from J, the gap between germline ends came to 17 bases. In DNA, the CDR3 is TGCGCCAGCAGCCAAAAGCAAATCGGGCCGGCGAACACTGAAGCTTTCTTT. It specifies CASSQKQIGPANTEAFF.

This clonotype appeared a few times. The rearrangement links TRBV14 to TRBJ2-1; 7 nucleotides align to TRBD2. This CDR3 has 14 residues. Germline V gene data show CDR1 as SGHDN and CDR2 as FVKESK. V gave up 5 bases and J gave up 3 bases; unmatched junction bases: 4. CDR3 DNA sequence: TGTGCCAGCAGCACTAGCGAGCACTACAATGAGCAGTTCTTC. Protein sequence: CASSTSEHYNEQFF.

This clonotype was found many times. The rearrangement links TRBV28 to TRBJ1-1; D is undetermined. Trimming pared 3 bases from V and 4 bases from J, leaving 15 bases between. Germline CDR1 and CDR2: MDHEN and SYDVKM. The CDR3 length is 15 residues. The CDR3 DNA sequence: TGTGCCAGCAGTTTTCGAGTCAGGCGGGCCACTGAAGCTTTCTTT. As protein: CASSFRVRRATEAFF.

This clonotype was seen a handful of times. The chain recombines TRBV2 with TRBJ1-5, with D possibly matching TRBD1 (6 bases). Germline CDR1 SNHLY, CDR2 FYNNEI. This CDR3 is built from 15 residues. Trimming removed 8 bases from V and 0 bases from J, with 14 bases in between. The CDR3 bases are TGTGCCAGCGGAGGGGGGGGAGATAGCAATCAGCCCCAGCATTTT. The encoded protein is CASGGGGDSNQPQHF.